This entry features one T cell receptor beta chain sequence. This entry belongs to a study of blood T cell repertoires in COVID-19. Study as a whole: Some COVID-19 samples were acute and others convalescent; all came from the United States, Italy and Spain. PBMCs, B-cell-depleted T cells, or T cells provided the cDNA or gDNA that made up the material.

CDR1 and CDR2 (germline): LNHDA, SQIVND (reference sequence). The CDR3 consists of 15 residues. Trimming shortened V by 2 bases and J by 1 base, and 9 bases separated the two germline ends. Libraries were prepared by immunoSEQ multiplex PCR; TCRdb keeps only in-frame clonotypes and omits some of them. The profile shows 60,000 to 70,000 clones, 70% to 90% of them singletons. The source is an elderly woman with active COVID-19. V and J are TRBV19 and TRBJ1-5; possibly TRBD1 for D (5 bases). The specimen was peripheral blood. CDR3 in DNA: TGTGCCAGTAGTATACAGGGCGGCAGCAATCAGCCCCAGCATTTT. Protein: CASSIQGGSNQPQHF.